This T cell receptor beta chain was obtained from a study of shared clonotypes between healthy human individuals. About the research overall: CD4 naive and CD4 memory each took three plates per donor, while CD8 naive took two and CD8 memory one. Study-level results: Only blood was sampled; tissue repertoires likely differ. In four donors, about 5% of naive CD4 clonotypes appeared in common.

As to this clone: The antigen is unknown.

Produced via immunoSEQ multiplex PCR; TCRdb's table is partial and in-frame only. The data contain 2.3 million or so clones, approximately 95% of them seen just once; the ten biggest clones take up 0.39%. Germline V gene sequence: CDR1 SGHRS, CDR2 YFSETQ. The CDR3 spans 16 residues. Trimming cost V 3 bases and J 1 base; bases outside gene matches: 7. Into CD45RA+ naive and CD45RA-negative memory subsets, the CD4+ cells were split. Material for sequencing was naive CD4+ T cells from PBMCs. Subset: CD45RA+ positively selected. The source is a man between 18 and 29 years old in good health. Some clones in this sample may be carry-over from other donors' samples. V and J are TRBV5-1 and TRBJ2-7; 10 positions agree with TRBD2. The CDR3 bases are TGCGCCAGCAGCTCAGGGGGGACTAGCGCATCCTACGAGCAGTACTTC. It specifies CASSSGGTSASYEQYF.